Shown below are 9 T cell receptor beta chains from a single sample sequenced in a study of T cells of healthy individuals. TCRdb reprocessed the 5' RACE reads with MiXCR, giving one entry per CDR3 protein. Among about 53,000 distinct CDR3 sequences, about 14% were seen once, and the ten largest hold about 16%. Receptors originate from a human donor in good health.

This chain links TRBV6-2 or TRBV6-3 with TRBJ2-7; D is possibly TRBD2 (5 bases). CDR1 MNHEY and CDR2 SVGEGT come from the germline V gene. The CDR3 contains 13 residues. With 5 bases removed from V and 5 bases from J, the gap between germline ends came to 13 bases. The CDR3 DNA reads TGTGCCAGCAGTATAAAGAGGGTCCACGAGCAGTACTTC. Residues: CASSIKRVHEQYF.

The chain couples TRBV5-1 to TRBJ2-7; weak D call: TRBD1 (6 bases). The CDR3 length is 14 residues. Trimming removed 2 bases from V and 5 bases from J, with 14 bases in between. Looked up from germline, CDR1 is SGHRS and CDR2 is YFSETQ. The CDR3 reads CASSFQGRGDEQYF. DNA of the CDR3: TGCGCCAGCAGCTTCCAAGGCAGGGGAGACGAGCAGTACTTC.

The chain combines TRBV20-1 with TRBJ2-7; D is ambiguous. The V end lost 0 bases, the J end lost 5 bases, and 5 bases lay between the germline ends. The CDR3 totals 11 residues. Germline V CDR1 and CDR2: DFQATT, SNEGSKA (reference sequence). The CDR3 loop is CSAREMDEQYF. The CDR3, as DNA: TGCAGTGCTAGAGAGATGGACGAGCAGTACTTC.

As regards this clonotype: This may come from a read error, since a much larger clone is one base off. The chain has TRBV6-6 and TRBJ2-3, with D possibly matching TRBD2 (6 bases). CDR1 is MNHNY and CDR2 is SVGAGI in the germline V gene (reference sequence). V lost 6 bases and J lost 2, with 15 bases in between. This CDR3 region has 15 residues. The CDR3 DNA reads TGTGCCAGCAGATCTAGCGTGGGTACCACAGATACGCAGTATTTT. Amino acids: CASRSSVGTTDTQYF.

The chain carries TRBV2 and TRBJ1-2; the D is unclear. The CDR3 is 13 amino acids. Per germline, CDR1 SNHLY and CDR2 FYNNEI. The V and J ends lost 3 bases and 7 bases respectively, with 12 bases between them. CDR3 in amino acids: CASSELGTGGYTF. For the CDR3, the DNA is TGTGCCAGCAGTGAGCTGGGAACCGGTGGCTACACCTTC.

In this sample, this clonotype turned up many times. CDR3 nucleotides: TGCGCCAGCAGCTTGTCCGGACAGGGGAACAATCAGCCCCAGCATTTT. Encoded protein: CASSLSGQGNNQPQHF. The chain has TRBV5-1 and TRBJ1-5, with 9 bases that match TRBD1. This CDR3 has 16 amino acids. CDR1 is SGHRS, CDR2 YFSETQ, per germline. The trim removed 1 base at V and 3 bases at J, leaving 5 bases unmatched.

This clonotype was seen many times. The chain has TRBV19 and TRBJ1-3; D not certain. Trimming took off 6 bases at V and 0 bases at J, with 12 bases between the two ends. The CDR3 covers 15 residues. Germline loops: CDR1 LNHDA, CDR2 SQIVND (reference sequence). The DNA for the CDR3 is TGTGCCAGTAGACTCCAGTTCTCCTCTGGAAACACCATATATTTT. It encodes CASRLQFSSGNTIYF.

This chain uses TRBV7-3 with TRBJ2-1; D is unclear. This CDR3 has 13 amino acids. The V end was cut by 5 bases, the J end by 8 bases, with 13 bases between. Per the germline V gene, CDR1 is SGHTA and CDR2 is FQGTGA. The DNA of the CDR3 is TGTGCCAGCAGCCCACCAGGAGTGGATGAGCAGTTCTTC. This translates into CASSPPGVDEQFF.

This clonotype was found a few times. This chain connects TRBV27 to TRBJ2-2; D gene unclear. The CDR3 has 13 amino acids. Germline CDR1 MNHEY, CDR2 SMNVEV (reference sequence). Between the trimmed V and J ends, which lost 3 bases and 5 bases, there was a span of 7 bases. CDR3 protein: CASSFLGTGELFF. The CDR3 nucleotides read TGTGCCAGCAGTTTCCTGGGGACCGGGGAGCTGTTTTTT.